This T cell receptor (beta chain) was found in a study of control samples from healthy donors and cancer patients. V was clipped by 4 bases and J by 4 bases, with 11 bases between them. The CDR3 contains 13 residues. The germline CDR1 and CDR2 sequences are GTSNPN and SVGIG (reference sequence). The assay was immunoSEQ multiplex PCR, and TCRdb's table has in-frame clones only and misses some. The data hold over 150,000 clones, with around 94% observed a single time. This clonotype was sampled from a man aged 55-75 years with colorectal cancer. The chain employs TRBV30 and TRBJ1-5; TRBD1 might be the D (5 bases). The material sequenced was PBMCs. This chain's CDR3 is CAWNQGGNQPQHF. In DNA form, the CDR3 reads TGTGCCTGGAACCAGGGCGGGAATCAGCCCCAGCATTTT.